This TCR beta chain was profiled in a study of cytomegalovirus exposure and HLA in healthy donors. Study overall: Clustering assigned 70% to 90% of the approximately 400 genotyped donors to the Caucasian-associated ancestry cluster.

Looked up from germline, CDR1 is MNHNY and CDR2 is SVGAGI (reference sequence). Trimming took 0 bases from V and 6 from J; bases not matched to a gene: 7. The CDR3 has 16 residues. Study results and caveats: CMV serostatus was the sole immune exposure data available. A later analysis reportedly identified an Asian-associated ancestry cluster as carrying fewer N-insertions than the approximately 670-donor mean.

Researchers ran the PCR with 60 Vbeta and 13 Jbeta primers. Methods used by the authors: A later analysis counted 80 million or so unique TCR beta chains, about 11 million shared. The protocol was immunoSEQ multiplex PCR, while the TCRdb copy is restricted to in-frame clones and leaves out a portion. That table gives V, J and clone size, and the DNA gave D and trimming. The sample carries 130,000 or so clones, roughly four fifths recorded once. In regard to this clone: Its antigen is currently unknown.

This TCR was sampled from a man between 18 and 29 years old in good health and CMV-seropositive. The J gene is TRBJ2-3, the V gene TRBV6-6; 9 bases map to TRBD1. The sequenced sample consisted of PBMCs. CDR3 in amino acids: CASSYSTGGADDTQYF. For the CDR3, the DNA is TGTGCCAGCAGTTACTCGACAGGGGGAGCTGACGATACGCAGTATTTT.